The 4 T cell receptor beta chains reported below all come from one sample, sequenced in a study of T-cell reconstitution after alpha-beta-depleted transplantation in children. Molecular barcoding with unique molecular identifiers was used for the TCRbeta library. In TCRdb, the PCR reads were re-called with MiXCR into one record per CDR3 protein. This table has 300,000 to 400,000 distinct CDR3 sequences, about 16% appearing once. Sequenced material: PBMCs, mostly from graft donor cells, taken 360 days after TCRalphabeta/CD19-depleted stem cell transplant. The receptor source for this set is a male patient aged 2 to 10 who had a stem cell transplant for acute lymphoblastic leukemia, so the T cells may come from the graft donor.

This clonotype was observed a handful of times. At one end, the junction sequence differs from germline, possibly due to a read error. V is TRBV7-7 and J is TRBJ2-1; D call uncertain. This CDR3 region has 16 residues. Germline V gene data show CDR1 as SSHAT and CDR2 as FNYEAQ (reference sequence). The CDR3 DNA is TGTGCTAGCAGCTTAAGCTTTCTGAGCTCCTACAATGAGCAGTTCTTC. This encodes CASSLSFLSSYNEQFF. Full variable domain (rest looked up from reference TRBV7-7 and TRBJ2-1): GAGVSQSPRYKVTKRGQDVTLRCDPISSHATLYWYQQALGQGPEFLTYFNYEAQPDKSGLPSDRFSAERPEGSISTLTIQRTEQRDSAMYRCASSLSFLSSYNEQFFGPGTRLTVL.

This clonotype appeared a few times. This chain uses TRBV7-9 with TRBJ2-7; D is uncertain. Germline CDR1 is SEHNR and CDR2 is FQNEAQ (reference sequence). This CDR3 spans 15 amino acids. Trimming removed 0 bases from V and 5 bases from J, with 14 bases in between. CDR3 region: CASSLAYGFKDEQYF. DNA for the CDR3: TGTGCCAGCAGCTTAGCGTACGGCTTCAAGGACGAGCAGTACTTC.

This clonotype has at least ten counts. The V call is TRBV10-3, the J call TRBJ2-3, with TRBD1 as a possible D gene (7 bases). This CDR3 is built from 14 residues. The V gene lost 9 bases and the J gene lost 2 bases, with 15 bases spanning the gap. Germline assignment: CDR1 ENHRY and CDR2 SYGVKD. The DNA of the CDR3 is TGTGCCATTAGCGGACAGGCCTCCACAGATACGCAGTATTTT. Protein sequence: CAISGQASTDTQYF.

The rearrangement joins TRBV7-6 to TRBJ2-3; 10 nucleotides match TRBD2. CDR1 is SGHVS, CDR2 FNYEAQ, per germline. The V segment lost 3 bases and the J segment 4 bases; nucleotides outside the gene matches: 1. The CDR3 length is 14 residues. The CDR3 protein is CASSFGLAADTQYF. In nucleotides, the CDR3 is TGTGCCAGCAGCTTCGGACTAGCGGCAGATACGCAGTATTTT.